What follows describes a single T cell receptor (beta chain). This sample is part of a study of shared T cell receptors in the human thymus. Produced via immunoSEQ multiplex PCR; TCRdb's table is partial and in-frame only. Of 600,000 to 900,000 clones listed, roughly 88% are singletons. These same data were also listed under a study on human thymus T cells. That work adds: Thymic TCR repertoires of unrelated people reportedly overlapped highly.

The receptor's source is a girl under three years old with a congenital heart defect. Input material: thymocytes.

The CDR3 coding sequence is TGTGCCAGCAGCGTCGGGACAGGGAGAAGGGCTTTCTTT. Protein product: CASSVGTGRRAFF. This sequence joins TRBV5-6 and TRBJ1-1, with 9 bases lining up with TRBD1. Germline trimming cut 4 bases from V and 11 bases from J; bases unmatched to any gene: 9. Germline lookup yields CDR1 SGHDT and CDR2 YYEEEE. CDR3 length: 13 amino acids.